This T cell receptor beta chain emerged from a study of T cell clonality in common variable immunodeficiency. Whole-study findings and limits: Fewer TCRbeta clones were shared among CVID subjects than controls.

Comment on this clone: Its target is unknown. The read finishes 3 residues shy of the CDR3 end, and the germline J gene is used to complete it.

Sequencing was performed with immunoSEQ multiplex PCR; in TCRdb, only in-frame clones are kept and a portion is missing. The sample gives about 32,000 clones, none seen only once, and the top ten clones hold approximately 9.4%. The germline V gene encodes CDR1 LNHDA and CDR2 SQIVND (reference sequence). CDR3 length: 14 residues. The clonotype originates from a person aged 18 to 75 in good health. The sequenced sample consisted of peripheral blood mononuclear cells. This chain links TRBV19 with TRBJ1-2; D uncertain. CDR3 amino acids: CASSLVGYLYDYTF. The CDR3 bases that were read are TGTGCCAGTAGTCTGGTGGGCTATCTCTACGAC.